The 8 T cell receptor beta chains below come from one sample, sequenced in a study of OX40 agonist ivuxolimab in advanced cancers. TCRdb keeps only in-frame clones here, not all; method: immunoSEQ multiplex PCR. The repertoire includes about 37,000 clones, about 90% of them detected once, and approximately 31% sits in the top ten. Material: CD4+ or CD8+ T cells sorted from blood, obtained in a trial of the OX40 agonist ivuxolimab. The receptor set was obtained from an adult with an advanced solid tumor such as melanoma, head and neck, liver or kidney cancer.

The chain links TRBV13 to TRBJ1-4, with 8 nucleotides matching TRBD1. This CDR3 has 14 amino acids. CDR1 and CDR2 (germline): PRHDT, FYEKMQ (reference sequence). V was clipped by 0 bases and J by 8 bases; unmatched bases: 2. This CDR3 reads CASSLGRGQEKLFF. The CDR3 DNA is TGTGCCAGCAGCTTAGGCAGGGGGCAGGAAAAACTGTTTTTT.

This chain links TRBV27 with TRBJ2-1; TRBD2 aligns across 12 bases. V gave up 5 bases and J gave up 5 bases; unmatched junction bases: 4. Germline assignment: CDR1 MNHEY and CDR2 SMNVEV (reference sequence). The CDR3 runs to 15 residues. CDR3 nucleotide sequence: TGTGCCAGCAGTGAACTAGCGGGGGGACACAATGAGCAGTTCTTC. Translation gives CASSELAGGHNEQFF.

The chain joins TRBV6-6 to TRBJ1-5; D may be TRBD1 (5 bases). This CDR3 contains 13 residues. V was shortened by 4 bases and J by 7 bases, with 11 bases between the two germline ends. Per the germline V gene, CDR1 is MNHNY and CDR2 is SVGAGI (reference sequence). This CDR3 reads CASSWDVRQPQHF. Here the CDR3 DNA reads TGTGCCAGCAGTTGGGACGTTCGGCAGCCCCAGCATTTT.

This sequence joins TRBV5-5 and TRBJ2-7; D call uncertain. This CDR3 comprises 12 residues. The germline V gene encodes CDR1 SGHKS and CDR2 YYEKEE (reference sequence). Trimming took off 0 bases at V and 6 bases at J, with 7 bases between the two ends. CDR3 nucleotides: TGTGCCAGCAGCTTGGGGCTGCTCGAGCAGTACTTC. It yields the protein CASSLGLLEQYF.

J is TRBJ2-3 and V is TRBV5-4, with a weak D call TRBD2 (6 bases). V lost 4 bases to trimming and J lost 4 bases, with 25 bases between them. The CDR3 extends over 18 amino acids. Germline CDR1 and CDR2: SGHNT and YYREEE (reference sequence). The CDR3 sequence is CASSPEPASAIDADTQYF. The CDR3 coding sequence is TGTGCCAGCAGCCCGGAGCCGGCTAGCGCTATAGACGCAGATACGCAGTATTTT. The full variable domain, completed using reference TRBV5-4 and TRBJ2-3, is ETGVTQSPTHLIKTRGQQVTLRCSSQSGHNTVSWYQQALGQGPQFIFQYYREEENGRGNFPPRFSGLQFPNYSSELNVNALELDDSALYLCASSPEPASAIDADTQYFGPGTRLTVL.

The J gene is TRBJ2-7, the V gene TRBV2, with a possible D match to TRBD1 (6 bases). This CDR3 region has 15 residues. Germline V gene sequence: CDR1 SNHLY, CDR2 FYNNEI. V was cut by 2 bases and J by 0 bases, with 11 bases left in between. The CDR3 bases are TGTGCCAGCAGTGAACCACAGGGTAGCTCCTACGAGCAGTACTTC. Protein: CASSEPQGSSYEQYF.

In this sample, this clone is large. The chain is built from TRBV15 and TRBJ1-2; the D gene is possibly TRBD1 (5 bases). Trimming shortened V by 0 bases and J by 4 bases, and 12 bases separated the two germline ends. Looked up from germline, CDR1 is LNHNV and CDR2 is YYDKDF (reference sequence). This CDR3 spans 15 amino acids. CDR3 in amino acids: CATSRESRDPYGYTF. The CDR3 DNA reads as TGTGCCACCAGCAGAGAATCGCGGGACCCCTATGGCTACACCTTC.

This clone appeared once. The chain links TRBV5-1 to TRBJ1-5; D remains ambiguous. Per germline, CDR1 SGHRS and CDR2 YFSETQ. V lost 4 bases and J lost 4, with 9 bases in between. This CDR3 has 13 amino acids. The CDR3 loop reads CASSKGGNQPQHF. The CDR3, as DNA: TGCGCCAGCAGCAAGGGCGGTAATCAGCCCCAGCATTTT. Complete variable domain (other parts from reference TRBV5-1 and TRBJ1-5): KAGVTQTPRYLIKTRGQQVTLSCSPISGHRSVSWYQQTPGQGLQFLFEYFSETQRNKGNFPGRFSGRQFSNSRSEMNVSTLELGDSALYLCASSKGGNQPQHFGDGTRLSIL.